This T cell receptor (beta chain) was recovered during a study of identical twins. It was template switching that added a universal primer site, and there were unique molecular identifiers on the cDNA. TCRdb re-analysed the 5' RACE reads in MiXCR, keeping a single row per CDR3 protein. The data show fewer than 650,000 distinct CDR3 sequences, with 7.5% to 10% seen just once and roughly 3% held by the top ten. Trimming took off 2 bases at V and 0 bases at J, with 8 bases between the two ends. Germline V gene sequence: CDR1 MNHEY, CDR2 SVGEGT. This CDR3 is 15 amino acids long. Findings of the study overall: Possibly, invariant MAIT and iNKT cells partly confounded zero-insertion analyses. Fewer insertions marked abundant cord blood beta clonotypes; young adult naive trended weakly, memory not at all.

This clonotype came up many times. The target antigen is unknown. A further study also used this sample, focusing on yellow fever vaccine responses in identical twins.

Sequencing was done on a sample of PBMCs. This sequence was found in a woman younger than 35 in good health. The chain carries TRBV6-2 or TRBV6-3 and TRBJ1-5; D not resolved. The CDR3 DNA sequence: TGTGCCAGCAGTTACACAGAATATAGCAATCAGCCCCAGCATTTT. Its translation is CASSYTEYSNQPQHF.